This TCR beta chain is from a study of OX40 agonist ivuxolimab in advanced cancers. Study-level background: Patients' therapy was ivuxolimab, an antibody that acts as an agonist of OX40 (CD134). A mean age of roughly 60 years, range about 20 to 85, was recorded, and 80% to 90% were male. Study-wide results and caveats: Low clonal expansion, among the lowest seen, marked partial responders at 0.1-3.0 mg/kg.

Baseline was the first blood sampling point, followed by cycle 4 day 1 and cycle 7 day 1. The CDR3 extends over 11 amino acids. The germline gives CDR1 DFQATT, CDR2 SNEGSKA (reference sequence). Points on this clone: The antigen remains unidentified. At one end the junction does not follow the germline gene, possibly because of a read error.

Using immunoSEQ multiplex PCR, the repertoire was profiled, and TCRdb retains in-frame clones only, with some absent. Of about 62,000 clones in the sample, more than 65% were seen once. Sequenced here: CD4+ or CD8+ T cells sorted from blood, sampled in a trial of the OX40 agonist ivuxolimab. The origin of this receptor is an adult with an advanced solid tumor such as melanoma, head and neck, liver or kidney cancer. The gene calls are TRBV20-1 and TRBJ2-3, with D tentatively TRBD1 (6 bases). Here the CDR3 reads CSAKTGTLADF. The DNA of the CDR3 is TGCAGTGCAAAAACCGGGACACTCGCCGATTTT.